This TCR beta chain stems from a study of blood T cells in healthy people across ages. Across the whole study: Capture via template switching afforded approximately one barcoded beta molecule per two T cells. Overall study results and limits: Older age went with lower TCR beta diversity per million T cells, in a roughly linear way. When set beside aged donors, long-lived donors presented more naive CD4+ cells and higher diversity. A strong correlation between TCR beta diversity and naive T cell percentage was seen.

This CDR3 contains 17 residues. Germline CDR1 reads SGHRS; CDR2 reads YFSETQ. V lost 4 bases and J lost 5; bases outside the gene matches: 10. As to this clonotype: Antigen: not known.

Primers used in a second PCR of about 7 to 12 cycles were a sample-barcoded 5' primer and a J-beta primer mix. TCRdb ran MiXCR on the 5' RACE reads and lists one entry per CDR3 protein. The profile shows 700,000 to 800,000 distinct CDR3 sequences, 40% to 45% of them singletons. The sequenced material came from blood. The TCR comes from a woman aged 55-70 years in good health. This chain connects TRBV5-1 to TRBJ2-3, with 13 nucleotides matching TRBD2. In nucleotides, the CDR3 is TGCGCCAGCAGCGAAGAGACTAGCGGGAGGCCTGGAGATACGCAGTATTTT. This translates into CASSEETSGRPGDTQYF.